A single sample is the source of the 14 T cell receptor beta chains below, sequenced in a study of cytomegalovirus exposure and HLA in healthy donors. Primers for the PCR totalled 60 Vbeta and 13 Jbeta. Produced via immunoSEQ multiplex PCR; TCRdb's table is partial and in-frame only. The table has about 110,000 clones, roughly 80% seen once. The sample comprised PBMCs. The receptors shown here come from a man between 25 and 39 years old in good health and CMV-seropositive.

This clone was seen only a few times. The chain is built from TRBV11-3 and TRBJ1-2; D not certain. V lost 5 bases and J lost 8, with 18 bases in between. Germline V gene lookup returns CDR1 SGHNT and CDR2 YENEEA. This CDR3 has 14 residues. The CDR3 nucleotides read TGTGCCAGCAGCCGCCCGAGGGAGCGGCAAGGCTACACCTTC. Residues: CASSRPRERQGYTF.

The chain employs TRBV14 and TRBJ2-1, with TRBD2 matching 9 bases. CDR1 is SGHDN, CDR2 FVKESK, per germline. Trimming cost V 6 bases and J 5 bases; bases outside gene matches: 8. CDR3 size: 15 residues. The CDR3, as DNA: TGTGCCAGCAGTCGGAGACTAGCGGATGACAATGAGCAGTTCTTC. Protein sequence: CASSRRLADDNEQFF.

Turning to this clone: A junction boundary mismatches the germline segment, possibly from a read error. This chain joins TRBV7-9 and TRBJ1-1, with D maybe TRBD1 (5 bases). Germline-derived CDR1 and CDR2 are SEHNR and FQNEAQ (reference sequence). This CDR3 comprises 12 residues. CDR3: CSSNRGNTEAFF. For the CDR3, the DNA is TGTTCCAGCAATAGGGGGAACACTGAAGCTTTCTTT.

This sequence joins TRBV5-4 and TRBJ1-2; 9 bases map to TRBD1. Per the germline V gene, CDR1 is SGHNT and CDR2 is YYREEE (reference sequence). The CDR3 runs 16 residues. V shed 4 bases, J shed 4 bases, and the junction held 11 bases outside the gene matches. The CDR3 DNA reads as TGTGCCAGCAGCCTATACCGGGACAGGGAGTCCTATGGCTACACCTTC. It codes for CASSLYRDRESYGYTF.

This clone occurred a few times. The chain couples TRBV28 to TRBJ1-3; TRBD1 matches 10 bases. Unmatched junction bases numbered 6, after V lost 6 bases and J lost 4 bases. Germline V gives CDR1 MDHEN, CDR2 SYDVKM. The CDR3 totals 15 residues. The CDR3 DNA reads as TGTGCCAGCAGAACTGGACAGGGGGACGGAAACACCATATATTTT. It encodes CASRTGQGDGNTIYF. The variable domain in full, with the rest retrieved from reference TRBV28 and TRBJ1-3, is DVKVTQSSRYLVKRTGEKVFLECVQDMDHENMFWYRQDPGLGLRLIYFSYDVKMKEKGDIPEGYSVSREKKERFSLILESASTNQTSMYLCASRTGQGDGNTIYFGEGSWLTVV.

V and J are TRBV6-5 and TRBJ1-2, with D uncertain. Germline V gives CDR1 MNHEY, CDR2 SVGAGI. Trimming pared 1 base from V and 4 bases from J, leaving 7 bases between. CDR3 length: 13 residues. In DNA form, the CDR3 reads TGTGCCAGCAGTTACTGGAGCGGCTATGGCTACACCTTC. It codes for CASSYWSGYGYTF.

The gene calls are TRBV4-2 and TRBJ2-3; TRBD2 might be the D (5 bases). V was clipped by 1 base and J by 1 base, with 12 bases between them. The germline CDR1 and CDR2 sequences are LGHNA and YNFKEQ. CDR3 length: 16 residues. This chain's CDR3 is CASSQGGRARTDTQYF. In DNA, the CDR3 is TGTGCCAGCAGCCAAGGTGGGCGGGCCCGCACAGATACGCAGTATTTT.

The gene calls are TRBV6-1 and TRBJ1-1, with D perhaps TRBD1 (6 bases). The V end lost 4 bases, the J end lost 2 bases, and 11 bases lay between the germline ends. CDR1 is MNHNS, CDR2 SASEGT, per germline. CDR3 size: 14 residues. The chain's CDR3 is CASSGAGANTEAFF. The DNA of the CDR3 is TGTGCCAGCAGTGGGGCAGGGGCTAACACTGAAGCTTTCTTT.

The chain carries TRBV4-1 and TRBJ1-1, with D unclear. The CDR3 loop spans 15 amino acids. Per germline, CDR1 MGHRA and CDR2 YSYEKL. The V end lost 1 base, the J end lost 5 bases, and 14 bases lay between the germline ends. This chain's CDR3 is CASSQGLLFSTEAFF. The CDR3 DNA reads TGCGCCAGCAGCCAAGGTTTATTATTCTCTACTGAAGCTTTCTTT.

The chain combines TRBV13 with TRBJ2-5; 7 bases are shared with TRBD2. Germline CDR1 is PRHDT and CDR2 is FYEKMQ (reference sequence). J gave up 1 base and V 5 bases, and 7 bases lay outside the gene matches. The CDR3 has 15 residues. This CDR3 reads CASSPRTRTQETQYF. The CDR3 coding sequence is TGTGCCAGCAGCCCTCGGACTAGAACCCAAGAGACCCAGTACTTC. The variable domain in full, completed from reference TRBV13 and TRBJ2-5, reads AAGVIQSPRHLIKEKRETATLKCYPIPRHDTVYWYQQGPGQDPQFLISFYEKMQSDKGSIPDRFSAQQFSDYHSELNMSSLELGDSALYFCASSPRTRTQETQYFGPGTRLLVL.

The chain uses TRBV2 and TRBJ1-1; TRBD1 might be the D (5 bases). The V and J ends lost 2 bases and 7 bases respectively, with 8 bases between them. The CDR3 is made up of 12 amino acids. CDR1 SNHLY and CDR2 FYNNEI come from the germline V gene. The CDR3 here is CASSERTNEAFF. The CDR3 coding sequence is TGTGCCAGCAGTGAACGGACAAATGAAGCTTTCTTT.

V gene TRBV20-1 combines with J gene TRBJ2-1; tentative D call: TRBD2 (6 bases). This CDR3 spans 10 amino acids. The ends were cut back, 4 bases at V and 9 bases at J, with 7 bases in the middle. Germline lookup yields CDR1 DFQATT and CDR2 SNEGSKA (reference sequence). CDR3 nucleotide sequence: TGCAGTGCTACGGGAGTTGAGCAGTTCTTC. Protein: CSATGVEQFF.

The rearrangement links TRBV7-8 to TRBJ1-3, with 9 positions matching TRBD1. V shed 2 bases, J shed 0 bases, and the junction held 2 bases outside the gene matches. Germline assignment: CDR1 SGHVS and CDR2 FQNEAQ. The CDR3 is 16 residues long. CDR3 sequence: CASSLMTGGSGNTIYF. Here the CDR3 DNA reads TGTGCCAGCAGCTTAATGACAGGGGGCTCTGGAAACACCATATATTTT.

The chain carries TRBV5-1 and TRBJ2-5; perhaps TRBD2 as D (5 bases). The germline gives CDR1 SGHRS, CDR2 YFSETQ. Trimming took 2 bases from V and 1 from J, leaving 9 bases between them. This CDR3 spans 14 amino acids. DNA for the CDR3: TGCGCCAGCAGCTTTCAGGACTTCCAAGAGACCCAGTACTTC. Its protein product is CASSFQDFQETQYF.